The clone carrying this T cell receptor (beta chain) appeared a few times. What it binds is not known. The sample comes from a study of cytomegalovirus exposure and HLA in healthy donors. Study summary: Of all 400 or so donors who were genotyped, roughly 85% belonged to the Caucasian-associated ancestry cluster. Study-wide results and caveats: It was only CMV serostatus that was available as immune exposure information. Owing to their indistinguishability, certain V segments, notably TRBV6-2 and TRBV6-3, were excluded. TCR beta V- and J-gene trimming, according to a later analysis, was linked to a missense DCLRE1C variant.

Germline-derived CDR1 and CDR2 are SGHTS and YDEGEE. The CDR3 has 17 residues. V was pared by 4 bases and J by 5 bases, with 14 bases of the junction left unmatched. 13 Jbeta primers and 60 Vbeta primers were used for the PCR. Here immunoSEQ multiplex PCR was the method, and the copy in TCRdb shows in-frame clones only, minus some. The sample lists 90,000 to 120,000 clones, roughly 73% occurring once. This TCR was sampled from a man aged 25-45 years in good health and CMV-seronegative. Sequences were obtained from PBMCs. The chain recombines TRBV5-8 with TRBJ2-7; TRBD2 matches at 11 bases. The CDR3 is CASSRPRLAGPLNEQYF. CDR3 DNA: TGTGCCAGCAGCAGGCCGAGACTAGCGGGGCCGCTAAACGAGCAGTACTTC.